What follows are 26 T cell receptor beta chains derived from one specimen sequenced in a study of blood T cell repertoires in COVID-19. TCRdb's copy holds only in-frame clones and misses some; the assay was immunoSEQ multiplex PCR. The profile covers 90,000 to 150,000 clones, with approximately 83% appearing a single time and approximately 10% taken by the ten largest. The specimen was peripheral blood. The receptors shown here come from a man older than 75 with acute or convalescent COVID-19.

The chain links TRBV19 to TRBJ1-3; D remains ambiguous. Trimming took 5 bases from V and 3 from J, leaving 8 bases between them. CDR3 length equals 13 residues. Germline V gene sequence: CDR1 LNHDA, CDR2 SQIVND (reference sequence). The CDR3 is CASSPDFGNTIYF. CDR3 sequence (DNA): TGTGCCAGTAGTCCGGACTTTGGAAACACCATATATTTT.

CDR3 loop: CASSLTGGRGYNSPLHF. In nucleotides, the CDR3 is TGTGCCAGCAGCTTAACCGGCGGCAGGGGCTATAATTCACCCCTCCACTTT. The genes are TRBV7-6 and TRBJ1-6, with D perhaps TRBD1 (6 bases). Germline values: CDR1 SGHVS, CDR2 FNYEAQ. The length of the CDR3 is 17 residues. V gave up 2 bases and J gave up 3 bases, with 14 bases separating them.

A word on this clone: At one end the junction does not follow the germline gene, possibly because of a read error. The J gene is TRBJ2-7, the V gene TRBV10-3; 8 nucleotides align to TRBD2. The germline CDR1 and CDR2 sequences are ENHRY and SYGVKD. This CDR3 has 13 amino acids. CDR3 nucleotide sequence: TGTGCCATCAGTGAGTCGCCGCCGGGACTAGACCACTTC. It is translated as CAISESPPGLDHF.

This chain connects TRBV6-2 or TRBV6-3 to TRBJ2-7, with D possibly being TRBD1 (5 bases). Germline V gene data show CDR1 as MNHEY and CDR2 as SVGEGT. CDR3 size: 14 residues. Between the trimmed V and J ends, which lost 3 bases and 2 bases, there was a span of 11 bases. The CDR3 DNA reads as TGTGCCAGCAGTTATGGGCAGGGCACCTACGAGCAGTACTTC. It is translated as CASSYGQGTYEQYF.

The sample holds a few counts of this clone. V and J are TRBV6-2 or TRBV6-3 and TRBJ1-5; 8 nucleotides agree with TRBD1. Germline lookup yields CDR1 MNHEY and CDR2 SVGEGT. The CDR3 totals 18 residues. Trimming at V came to 6 bases and at J to 3 bases, leaving 16 bases not matched to a gene. The CDR3 DNA reads as TGTGCCAGCAGCCCTCGGACAGGGACGGGATATTCCAATCAGCCCCAGCATTTT. Residues: CASSPRTGTGYSNQPQHF.

With regard to this clone: An end of the junction differs from the germline gene, which may be a read error. This sequence joins TRBV28 and TRBJ2-7; 7 positions agree with TRBD1. The germline V gene encodes CDR1 MDHEN and CDR2 SYDVKM. The CDR3 loop spans 14 amino acids. CDR3 protein: CANSYLRDSVEQYF. DNA of the CDR3: TGTGCCAACAGTTACCTCCGGGACAGCGTCGAGCAGTACTTC.

The chain employs TRBV5-1 and TRBJ1-1; D is perhaps TRBD1 (6 bases). The V gene lost 4 bases and the J gene lost 1 base, with 23 bases spanning the gap. CDR1 is SGHRS and CDR2 is YFSETQ in the germline V gene. The CDR3 is 18 amino acids. In nucleotides, the CDR3 is TGCGCCAGCAGCCACCCGGGCAGGGGAAACTATAAGAACACTGAAGCTTTCTTT. Its translation: CASSHPGRGNYKNTEAFF.

This chain connects TRBV27 to TRBJ1-2, with a possible D match to TRBD1 (6 bases). Germline CDR1 MNHEY, CDR2 SMNVEV (reference sequence). The CDR3 extends over 12 amino acids. Trimming pared 6 bases from V and 6 bases from J, leaving 11 bases between. CDR3 in amino acids: CASSSGQHGYTF. Here the CDR3 DNA reads TGTGCCAGCAGCTCGGGACAACATGGCTACACCTTC.

The V gene is TRBV5-1, the J gene TRBJ2-5; D call uncertain. Germline V gene lookup returns CDR1 SGHRS and CDR2 YFSETQ. This CDR3 is built from 13 residues. With 5 bases removed from V and 1 base from J, the gap between germline ends came to 9 bases. The CDR3 reads CASSKQIQETQYF. The DNA of the CDR3 is TGCGCCAGCAGTAAACAAATCCAAGAGACCCAGTACTTC.

The chain employs TRBV6-6 and TRBJ1-5; no definite D call. The CDR3 extends over 12 amino acids. The germline V gene has CDR1 MNHNY and CDR2 SVGAGI (reference sequence). Trimming left V 6 bases short and J 1 base short, with 4 bases between. Written as DNA, the CDR3 is TGTGCCAGCAGCCAGAGCAATCAGCCCCAGCATTTT. It translates to CASSQSNQPQHF.

This sequence joins TRBV7-9 and TRBJ1-6; D unresolved. The germline V gene has CDR1 SEHNR and CDR2 FQNEAQ (reference sequence). Trimming removed 1 base at V and 7 bases at J, with 11 bases between. The CDR3 has 15 residues. CDR3 loop: CASSLGGEGNSPLHF. CDR3 sequence (DNA): TGTGCCAGCAGCTTAGGAGGAGAGGGAAATTCACCCCTCCACTTT.

The J gene is TRBJ1-4, the V gene TRBV6-5, with D uncertain. The V and J ends lost 5 bases and 2 bases respectively, with 9 bases between them. The CDR3 contains 14 residues. In germline, CDR1 is MNHEY, CDR2 SVGAGI. Here the CDR3 reads CASSRGGTNEKLFF. CDR3 in DNA: TGTGCCAGCAGTCGAGGTGGTACTAATGAAAAACTGTTTTTT.

J is TRBJ1-2 and V is TRBV12-3 or TRBV12-4, with D maybe TRBD1 (6 bases). Trimming left V 6 bases short and J 7 bases short, with 12 bases between. The CDR3 covers 12 residues. CDR3 DNA sequence: TGTGCCAGCAGCTCACAGGGTTTTGGCTACACCTTC. Its translation is CASSSQGFGYTF.

The chain carries TRBV30 and TRBJ2-5, with D unclear. V dropped 1 base and J dropped 2 bases, with 5 bases sitting between them. The CDR3 is made up of 12 amino acids. CDR1 is GTSNPN and CDR2 is SVGIG in the germline V gene (reference sequence). In nucleotides, the CDR3 is TGTGCCTGGAGTGGGCAGCAAGAGACCCAGTACTTC. This gives the protein CAWSGQQETQYF.

The CDR3 DNA sequence: TGTGCCAGCAGACTCCAGGGGGCGCCGGGTAATGAAAAACTGTTTTTT. Its translation: CASRLQGAPGNEKLFF. The chain recombines TRBV28 with TRBJ1-4; TRBD1 agrees at 8 bases. Germline CDR1 is MDHEN and CDR2 is SYDVKM. This CDR3 has 16 amino acids. The V gene end was trimmed by 6 bases and the J gene end by 4 bases; junction bases not matched to a gene: 10.

The rearrangement joins TRBV4-3 to TRBJ1-6; 12 bases map to TRBD1. The CDR3 loop spans 16 amino acids. The germline V gene has CDR1 LGHNA and CDR2 YSLEER. Unmatched junction bases numbered 4, after V lost 0 bases and J lost 10 bases. CDR3 protein: CASSQDRDRGLSPLHF. In nucleotides, the CDR3 is TGCGCCAGCAGCCAAGATCGGGACAGGGGGCTATCACCCCTCCACTTT.

J is TRBJ1-3 and V is TRBV7-9, with no clear D. This CDR3 has 15 residues. V was pared by 5 bases and J by 3 bases, with 14 bases between. Germline CDR1 is SEHNR and CDR2 is FQNEAQ (reference sequence). CDR3 nucleotides: TGTGCCAGCAGCACGACATTTCGTTTTGGAAACACCATATATTTT. It specifies CASSTTFRFGNTIYF.

The chain employs TRBV7-9 and TRBJ2-1; possibly TRBD1 for D (6 bases). Trimming removed 0 bases from V and 4 bases from J, with 13 bases in between. Germline V CDR1 and CDR2: SEHNR, FQNEAQ (reference sequence). There are 16 residues in the CDR3. The chain's CDR3 is CASSLAVAGEYNEQFF. The CDR3 DNA reads TGTGCCAGCAGCTTAGCGGTGGCAGGGGAATACAATGAGCAGTTCTTC.

The V and J genes are TRBV6-2 or TRBV6-3 and TRBJ2-1; 10 positions match TRBD2. CDR3 length: 18 residues. The V gene end was trimmed by 5 bases and the J gene end by 4 bases; junction bases not matched to a gene: 14. Germline lookup yields CDR1 MNHEY and CDR2 SVGEGT. In DNA form, the CDR3 reads TGTGCCAGCAGTCAACTAGCGGGGTCAAAACGGGGGTACAATGAGCAGTTCTTC. Translation: CASSQLAGSKRGYNEQFF.

The chain employs TRBV29-1 and TRBJ1-1; D gene uncertain. CDR3 length: 13 residues. V was cut by 8 bases and J by 2 bases, with 15 bases left in between. Germline V gives CDR1 SQVTM, CDR2 ANQGSEA. CDR3 sequence reads: CSFSLQHNTEAFF. CDR3 nucleotide sequence: TGCAGCTTCTCCCTACAGCATAACACTGAAGCTTTCTTT.

The rearrangement links TRBV11-3 to TRBJ2-7; 8 bases fit TRBD1. The CDR3 spans 13 residues. Germline CDR1 SGHNT, CDR2 YENEEA. With 3 bases clipped from V and 7 bases from J, the junction kept 5 bases outside the gene matches. The DNA of the CDR3 is TGTGCCAGCAGCTTCCGGACAGGGCGTGAGCAGTACTTC. Translated: CASSFRTGREQYF.

This clone was counted a single time. The J gene is TRBJ1-1, the V gene TRBV29-1; 9 bases are shared with TRBD1. V shed 7 bases and J 4 bases; nucleotides not matched to a gene: 7. The CDR3 totals 13 residues. Germline lookup yields CDR1 SQVTM and CDR2 ANQGSEA. CDR3 coding DNA: TGCAGCGCGGGACAGGGTCCGGGCACTGAAGCTTTCTTT. This encodes CSAGQGPGTEAFF.

The rearrangement joins TRBV7-2 to TRBJ2-7; 11 bases match TRBD1. The trim removed 1 base at V and 3 bases at J, leaving 8 bases unmatched. The CDR3 extends over 17 amino acids. CDR1 and CDR2 from the germline V gene are SGHTA and FQGNSA. The CDR3 DNA follows: TGTGCCAGCAGCTTAGATGGACAGGGGGCGCATTTCTACGAGCAGTACTTC. The encoded protein is CASSLDGQGAHFYEQYF. Variable domain in full (rest from reference TRBV7-2 and TRBJ2-7): GAGVSQSPSNKVTEKGKDVELRCDPISGHTALYWYRQSLGQGLEFLIYFQGNSAPDKSGLPSDRFSAERTGGSVSTLTIQRTQQEDSAVYLCASSLDGQGAHFYEQYFGPGTRLTVT.

The J gene is TRBJ2-2, the V gene TRBV7-9; tentative D call: TRBD2 (7 bases). V dropped 5 bases and J dropped 3 bases, with 22 bases sitting between them. The CDR3 has 18 amino acids. Germline V gives CDR1 SEHNR, CDR2 FQNEAQ (reference sequence). Written as DNA, the CDR3 is TGTGCCAGCAGCGACCCTCCCTTTGGGGGGGGCGACACCGGGGAGCTGTTTTTT. Encoded protein: CASSDPPFGGGDTGELFF.

This chain links TRBV13 with TRBJ1-1; D not certain. The CDR3 has 16 amino acids. Germline CDR1 PRHDT, CDR2 FYEKMQ (reference sequence). Between the trimmed V and J ends, which lost 0 bases and 0 bases, there was a span of 11 bases. The CDR3 nucleotides are TGTGCCAGCAGCTTAGGTTTAGCGGGAATGAACACTGAAGCTTTCTTT. It codes for CASSLGLAGMNTEAFF.

The chain links TRBV27 to TRBJ2-7, with D possibly matching TRBD1 (8 bases). Looked up from germline, CDR1 is MNHEY and CDR2 is SMNVEV (reference sequence). This CDR3 is 14 amino acids long. V was cut by 5 bases and J by 6 bases, with 17 bases left in between. The CDR3 DNA reads as TGTGCCAGCAGTCGGGGGGACAGGACCCTCGAGCAGTACTTC. It translates to CASSRGDRTLEQYF.